Listed below are T cell receptor beta chains from one sample, sequenced in a study of T cell repertoires in cytomegalovirus infection. These receptors have no identified antigens. Via MiXCR, TCRdb re-called the reads, giving one row per CDR3 protein. The table lists about 900,000 distinct CDR3 sequences, more than 25% of them singletons. The material sequenced was cultured CD8+ T cells from PBMCs, taken from culture after CMV antigen stimulation. The source of these receptors is a human donor in good health (CMV status not recorded). Some clones in this sample may be carry-over from other donors' samples. Each CDR3 is given with its conserved first and last residue. A D gene is named only where the DNA matches it firmly. Clone size, where shown, is once, few, many, or a class for clones that have expanded.

.	TRBJ2-5	TRBV6-1	.	CASSAQTGMIQETQYF	TGTGCCAGCAGTGCACAGACTGGGATGATCCAAGAGACCCAGTACTTC
.	TRBJ1-2	TRBV2	TRBD1	CASSEEGGANGYTF	TGTGCCAGCAGTGAAGAAGGGGGCGCGAATGGCTACACCTTC
.	TRBJ2-1	TRBV6-5	.	CASSYQGLAYNEQFF	TGTGCCAGCAGTTACCAGGGGCTCGCATACAATGAGCAGTTCTTC
few	TRBJ2-5	TRBV25-1	.	CASSERNRVGETQYF	TGTGCCAGCAGTGAAAGAAACAGGGTAGGGGAGACCCAGTACTTC
many	TRBJ2-2	TRBV6-6	.	CASSYSTYTGELFF	TGTGCCAGCAGTTACTCAACCTACACCGGGGAGCTGTTTTTT
.	TRBJ2-2	TRBV15	TRBD2	CATSRDRLADGGTGELFF	TGTGCCACCAGCAGAGATCGACTAGCTGATGGGGGAACCGGGGAGCTGTTTTTT
.	TRBJ2-1	TRBV27	TRBD1	CASSPPDRGGYNEQFF	TGTGCCAGCAGTCCGCCTGACAGGGGAGGCTACAATGAGCAGTTCTTC
.	TRBJ2-3	TRBV19	TRBD1	CASSRDPGQGTDTQYF	TGTGCCAGTAGCAGAGACCCGGGACAGGGCACAGATACGCAGTATTTT
few	TRBJ2-7	TRBV7-9	TRBD1	CASSPWDREFFEQYF	TGTGCCAGCAGCCCGTGGGACAGGGAGTTTTTCGAGCAGTACTTC
.	TRBJ1-6	TRBV2	TRBD1	CASRLTGDNSPLHF	TGTGCCAGCAGGCTGACAGGGGATAATTCACCCCTCCACTTT
.	TRBJ2-5	TRBV6-1	.	CASSEDPTEETQYF	TGTGCCAGCAGTGAAGACCCGACAGAAGAGACCCAGTACTTC
.	TRBJ1-1	TRBV12-3/TRBV12-4	.	CASSYPPQVEAFF	TGTGCCAGCAGCTATCCACCGCAGGTAGAAGCTTTCTTT
.	TRBJ2-1	TRBV15	.	CATSREQEYSYNEQFF	TGTGCCACCAGCAGAGAACAGGAGTACTCCTACAATGAGCAGTTCTTC
many	TRBJ1-2	TRBV6-6	TRBD1	CASSNRDRGPHGYTF	TGTGCCAGCAGTAACCGGGACAGGGGACCGCATGGCTACACCTTC
.	TRBJ2-3	TRBV2	TRBD2	CASRGRLAGGTDTQYF	TGTGCCAGCAGGGGACGACTAGCGGGGGGTACAGATACGCAGTATTTT
few	TRBJ2-1	TRBV7-9	.	CASSLNRLGSYNEQFF	TGTGCCAGCAGCTTAAATCGGTTAGGCTCCTACAATGAGCAGTTCTTC
few	TRBJ2-6	TRBV6-5	.	CASSYSQSFSGANVLTF	TGTGCCAGCAGTTACTCACAGAGTTTCTCTGGGGCCAACGTCCTGACTTTC
many	TRBJ2-2	TRBV7-6	.	CASSLPGYTGELFF	TGTGCCAGCAGCCTACCAGGGTACACCGGGGAGCTGTTTTTT
few	TRBJ2-3	TRBV7-5	.	CISVPEAYRESPSTDTQYF	.
.	TRBJ1-5	TRBV4-1	.	CASSHNIGQPQHF	TGCGCCAGCAGCCATAACATAGGTCAGCCCCAGCATTTT
few	TRBJ2-3	TRBV27	.	CASSLSRASGTDTQYF	TGTGCCAGCAGTTTATCGAGGGCTAGCGGCACAGATACGCAGTATTTT
.	TRBJ2-3	TRBV2	TRBD1	CASSLGDRGIWDTQYF	TGTGCCAGCAGTCTTGGGGACAGGGGGATATGGGATACGCAGTATTTT
many	TRBJ2-1	TRBV7-2	TRBD1	CASSFRQGPFF	TGTGCCAGCAGCTTCCGACAGGGCCCGTTCTTC
few	TRBJ1-2	TRBV20-1	.	CSATDSPPCTF	TGCAGTGCAACGGACAGCCCACCCTGCACCTTC
few	TRBJ2-5	TRBV10-3	.	CAISDGGRGETQYF	TGTGCCATCAGTGATGGGGGGCGCGGAGAGACCCAGTACTTC
.	TRBJ2-5	TRBV12-3/TRBV12-4	.	CASSFIREETQYF	TGTGCCAGCAGTTTTATTAGGGAGGAGACCCAGTACTTC
few	TRBJ2-1	TRBV6-2/TRBV6-3	TRBD2	CASTLRGEVDEQFF	TGTGCCAGCACTCTGCGGGGGGAGGTGGATGAGCAGTTCTTC
.	TRBJ2-7	TRBV10-2	TRBD2	CASSESFPKTSGAPGEQYF	TGCGCCAGCAGTGAATCCTTTCCAAAGACTAGCGGTGCCCCTGGCGAGCAGTACTTC
few	TRBJ2-1	TRBV20-1	.	CSARAGQGLRLEWYNEQFF	TGCAGTGCTAGAGCGGGGCAGGGCTTGCGCTTAGAGTGGTACAATGAGCAGTTCTTC
few	TRBJ2-1	TRBV4-1	TRBD2	CASSQDVAGSISYNEQFF	TGCGCCAGCAGCCAAGATGTAGCGGGGAGCATCTCCTACAATGAGCAGTTCTTC
.	TRBJ2-2	TRBV19	.	CASSIIPGTGELFF	TGTGCCAGTAGTATAATCCCGGGCACCGGGGAGCTGTTTTTT
.	TRBJ2-5	TRBV7-9	.	CASSTNRELPQETQYF	TGTGCCAGCAGCACAAACCGAGAACTACCCCAAGAGACCCAGTACTTC
.	TRBJ1-2	TRBV19	.	CASTPKGVKFHGYTF	TGTGCCAGTACCCCGAAGGGGGTGAAATTTCATGGCTACACCTTC
few	TRBJ2-2	TRBV19	.	CASSPARELFF	TGTGCCAGTAGTCCAGCCCGGGAGCTGTTTTTT
few	TRBJ2-2	TRBV4-1	TRBD2	CASSHPGLAGGPNTGELFF	TGCGCCAGCAGCCACCCCGGACTAGCGGGGGGACCGAACACCGGGGAGCTGTTTTTT
few	TRBJ2-1	TRBV27	.	CASSLSVLLNEQFF	TGTGCCAGCAGTTTATCGGTACTACTCAATGAGCAGTTCTTC
.	TRBJ1-6	TRBV27	TRBD1	CASSSRDRGQSPLHF	TGTGCCAGCAGTAGCCGGGACAGGGGACAGTCACCCCTCCACTTT
.	TRBJ1-1	TRBV27	TRBD1	CASSLGPGQRMNTEAFF	TGTGCCAGCAGTTTGGGACCGGGACAGAGAATGAACACTGAAGCTTTCTTT
.	TRBJ1-6	TRBV2	.	CASSRTDNSPLHF	TGTGCCAGCAGTCGGACCGACAATTCACCCCTCCACTTT
.	TRBJ2-2	TRBV2	TRBD1	CATSGTGFGELFF	TGTGCCACCTCCGGGACAGGGTTTGGGGAGCTGTTTTTT
.	TRBJ1-4	TRBV12-3/TRBV12-4	.	CASRLTEGDEKLFF	TGTGCCAGCAGGTTGACAGAGGGTGATGAAAAACTGTTTTTT
.	TRBJ1-2	TRBV5-5	.	CASSSPGHHNYGYTF	TGTGCCAGCAGCTCTCCGGGACACCATAACTATGGCTACACCTTC
.	TRBJ2-3	TRBV6-5	TRBD2	CASPRRGNTDTQYF	TGTGCCAGCCCACGGCGGGGGAACACAGATACGCAGTATTTT
few	TRBJ2-3	TRBV2	TRBD1	CASYGGDRGPTDTQYF	TGTGCCTCATACGGGGGGGACAGGGGGCCGACAGATACGCAGTATTTT
.	TRBJ2-3	TRBV5-4	.	CASSLEGNLPSDTQYF	TGTGCCAGCAGCTTGGAGGGCAACCTGCCTTCGGATACGCAGTATTTT
.	TRBJ1-5	TRBV7-6	TRBD1	CASSASGTGESNKPQHF	TGTGCCAGCAGCGCATCCGGGACAGGGGAGAGCAATAAGCCCCAGCATTTT